This T cell receptor beta chain was documented in a study of blood T cell repertoires in COVID-19. Profiled with immunoSEQ multiplex PCR; TCRdb holds only in-frame clones, not every one. The sample consists of about 220,000 clones, approximately 85% of them appearing once. V gave up 2 bases and J gave up 7 bases; unmatched junction bases: 7. This CDR3 is 16 amino acids long. The V gene's germline CDR1 is MNHNS and CDR2 SASEGT. The chain has TRBV6-1 and TRBJ1-6, with 8 positions matching TRBD1. The clonotype comes from a woman aged 65 to 85 with COVID-19, enrolled during active disease. The sequencing input was peripheral blood. The CDR3 DNA sequence: TGTGCCAGCAGTGAACACTTGGACAGGGTAAATTCACCCCTCCACTTT. It encodes CASSEHLDRVNSPLHF.